This is a list of T cell receptor beta chains from one sample in a study of technical replicates of blood from a few donors. TCRdb keeps only in-frame clones here, not all; method: immunoSEQ multiplex PCR. The sample has roughly 93,000 clones, almost 96% seen once. Sequencing was done on a sample of T cells isolated from PBMCs. The receptors here all came from a human donor in good health. CDR3s include the opening cysteine and the closing phenylalanine or tryptophan. The order of the fields is J gene, D gene, V gene, clone size, CDR3 protein, CDR3 DNA. A D gene is named only where the DNA matches it firmly. Some rows have no size entry. The others give once, few or many, or a class for an expanded clone.

J gene: TRBJ1-1
D gene: TRBD1
V gene: TRBV9
clone size: NA
CDR3 protein: CASSLGLTGQPNTEAFF
CDR3 DNA: TGTGCCAGCAGCCTAGGACTTACGGGACAGCCTAACACTGAAGCTTTCTTT

J gene: TRBJ1-2
D gene: NA
V gene: TRBV5-4
clone size: NA
CDR3 protein: CASSLGGDYGYTF
CDR3 DNA: TGTGCCAGCAGCTTGGGGGGGGACTATGGCTACACCTTC

J gene: TRBJ2-3
D gene: TRBD1
V gene: TRBV27
clone size: NA
CDR3 protein: CASSPPTGGRDTQYF
CDR3 DNA: TGTGCCAGCAGTCCACCGACAGGGGGCCGGGATACGCAGTATTTT

J gene: TRBJ2-1
D gene: TRBD1
V gene: TRBV5-1
clone size: once
CDR3 protein: CASSQPDRVDEQFF
CDR3 DNA: TGCGCCAGCAGCCAACCCGACAGGGTCGACGAGCAGTTCTTC

J gene: TRBJ2-1
D gene: TRBD2
V gene: TRBV6-5
clone size: NA
CDR3 protein: CASSLAGGIYNEQFF
CDR3 DNA: TGTGCCAGCAGTTTAGCGGGGGGGATCTACAATGAGCAGTTCTTC

J gene: TRBJ1-3
D gene: NA
V gene: TRBV2
clone size: NA
CDR3 protein: CASSPNGASGNTIYF
CDR3 DNA: TGTGCCAGCAGTCCAAACGGAGCCTCTGGAAACACCATATATTTT

J gene: TRBJ2-7
D gene: NA
V gene: TRBV21-1
clone size: NA
CDR3 protein: CASSKSPPRVFLKYEQYF
CDR3 DNA: TGTGCCAGCAGCAAATCCCCCCCCAGGGTATTCCTCAAGTACGAGCAGTACTTC

J gene: TRBJ1-4
D gene: NA
V gene: TRBV6-5
clone size: once
CDR3 protein: CASTPDFRANEKLFF
CDR3 DNA: TGTGCCAGCACCCCCGACTTCCGAGCTAATGAAAAACTGTTTTTT

J gene: TRBJ1-6
D gene: TRBD1
V gene: TRBV10-3
clone size: NA
CDR3 protein: CAIRGTGDAPLHF
CDR3 DNA: TGTGCCATCAGGGGGACAGGGGATGCCCCCCTCCACTTT

J gene: TRBJ2-7
D gene: TRBD1
V gene: TRBV12-5
clone size: once
CDR3 protein: CASGRTGHTSYEQYF
CDR3 DNA: TGTGCTAGTGGCCGGACAGGGCACACCTCCTACGAGCAGTACTTC

J gene: TRBJ2-7
D gene: TRBD1
V gene: TRBV19
clone size: NA
CDR3 protein: CASSIRGTAHSEQYF
CDR3 DNA: TGTGCCAGTAGTATTAGGGGGACAGCTCACTCCGAGCAGTACTTC

J gene: TRBJ2-3
D gene: TRBD2
V gene: TRBV30
clone size: once
CDR3 protein: CASTRGGSGTDTQYF
CDR3 DNA: TGTGCCAGTACACGGGGAGGGAGTGGCACAGATACGCAGTATTTT

J gene: TRBJ2-7
D gene: TRBD1
V gene: TRBV13
clone size: NA
CDR3 protein: CASSPSSRDRDYEQYF
CDR3 DNA: TGTGCCAGCAGCCCGAGCTCCCGGGACAGGGACTACGAGCAGTACTTC

J gene: TRBJ1-5
D gene: NA
V gene: TRBV27
clone size: NA
CDR3 protein: CASSLAARNQPQHF
CDR3 DNA: TGTGCCAGCAGTTTAGCGGCACGGAATCAGCCCCAGCATTTT

J gene: TRBJ1-2
D gene: NA
V gene: TRBV29-1
clone size: once
CDR3 protein: CSAVGGHGYTF
CDR3 DNA: TGCAGCGCGGTGGGAGGCCATGGCTACACCTTC

J gene: TRBJ1-2
D gene: NA
V gene: TRBV7-6
clone size: NA
CDR3 protein: CASSLARGATLDGYTF
CDR3 DNA: TGTGCCAGCAGCTTAGCCAGGGGCGCAACCCTAGATGGCTACACCTTC

J gene: TRBJ2-1
D gene: TRBD1
V gene: TRBV6-6
clone size: NA
CDR3 protein: CASSYQTGEQYNEQFF
CDR3 DNA: TGTGCCAGCAGTTACCAAACAGGGGAGCAGTACAATGAGCAGTTCTTC

J gene: TRBJ2-5
D gene: TRBD2
V gene: TRBV10-3
clone size: NA
CDR3 protein: CAISERGLAGTETQYF
CDR3 DNA: TGTGCCATCAGTGAACGGGGGCTAGCGGGGACGGAGACCCAGTACTTC

J gene: TRBJ1-2
D gene: TRBD1
V gene: TRBV30
clone size: NA
CDR3 protein: CAWNYRGKSGYTF
CDR3 DNA: TGTGCCTGGAATTACAGGGGAAAGAGTGGCTACACCTTC